The 17 T cell receptor beta chains presented below share a single source sample, sequenced in a study of blood T cell repertoires in COVID-19. Data came from immunoSEQ multiplex PCR; TCRdb stores just in-frame clones and leaves some out. The table has 150,000 or so clones, roughly 79% seen once. The specimen was peripheral blood. These TCRs come from an elderly woman with acute or convalescent COVID-19.

The chain combines TRBV6-5 with TRBJ2-1; 8 bases align to TRBD1. The CDR3 is 14 amino acids. The V and J ends lost 2 bases and 7 bases, in that order; junction bases with no gene match: 4. Germline V gives CDR1 MNHEY, CDR2 SVGAGI. The CDR3 DNA reads TGTGCCAGCAGTTACGGGACAGGTATGAATGAGCAGTTCTTC. Translation: CASSYGTGMNEQFF.

This clone has a handful of counts. This chain links TRBV25-1 with TRBJ2-1; no clear D gene. V was shortened by 2 bases and J by 1 base, with 12 bases between the two germline ends. Germline CDR1 MGHDK, CDR2 SYGVNS. The length of the CDR3 is 16 residues. The CDR3 nucleotides are TGTGCCAGCAGTGAACATCAGCTCGGGTCCTACAATGAGCAGTTCTTC. Translating it yields CASSEHQLGSYNEQFF.

This clone was seen a few times. V gene TRBV11-2 combines with J gene TRBJ2-7, with a tentative D call TRBD1 (6 bases). The V end lost 5 bases, the J end lost 3 bases, and 29 bases lay between the germline ends. The CDR3 totals 19 residues. CDR1 and CDR2 from the germline V gene are SGHAT and FQNNGV. Here the CDR3 reads CASSQPGQSRKMWSYEQYF. CDR3 sequence (DNA): TGTGCCAGCAGCCAGCCCGGACAGTCTAGAAAAATGTGGAGCTACGAGCAGTACTTC.

CDR3 sequence: CASSLGVAGGNEQFF. CDR3 DNA: TGTGCCAGCAGCTTGGGGGTAGCGGGAGGAAATGAGCAGTTCTTC. V and J are TRBV5-8 and TRBJ2-1; 10 nucleotides match TRBD2. The CDR3 has 15 residues. Germline V gives CDR1 SGHTS, CDR2 YDEGEE. Trimming removed 0 bases from V and 7 bases from J; junction bases left unmatched: 4. The entire variable domain, with the rest obtained from reference TRBV5-8 and TRBJ2-1, is as follows: EAGVTQSPTHLIKTRGQQATLRCSPISGHTSVYWYQQALGLGLQFLLWYDEGEERNRGNFPPRFSGRQFPNYSSELNVNALELEDSALYLCASSLGVAGGNEQFFGPGTRLTVL.

The chain joins TRBV3-1 (or the pseudogene TRBV3-2) to TRBJ1-1; D not resolved. CDR1 LGHDT and CDR2 YNNKEL come from the germline V gene (reference sequence). The CDR3 consists of 14 residues. Trimming pared 4 bases from V and 3 bases from J, leaving 12 bases between. The CDR3 DNA reads TGTGCCAGCAGCCGAAAACACGGGGACACTGAAGCTTTCTTT. Translated: CASSRKHGDTEAFF.

The gene calls are TRBV7-2 and TRBJ1-1; TRBD1 is a possible D gene (6 bases). There are 14 residues in the CDR3. The germline gives CDR1 SGHTA, CDR2 FQGNSA. Trimming removed 5 bases at V and 6 bases at J, with 16 bases between. As DNA, the CDR3 is TGTGCCAGCAGCCCCCAGGGGCTTAAGGCTGAAGCTTTCTTT. As protein: CASSPQGLKAEAFF.

This CDR3 reads CASSSYTGGYSYNEQFF. As DNA, the CDR3 is TGTGCCAGCAGCTCCTATACGGGGGGCTACTCCTACAATGAGCAGTTCTTC. The rearrangement joins TRBV11-3 to TRBJ2-1; TRBD2 might be the D (7 bases). V gave up 4 bases and J gave up 0 bases, with 16 bases separating them. From germline, CDR1 is SGHNT and CDR2 YENEEA. This CDR3 contains 17 residues.

The CDR3, as DNA: TGTGCCAGCAGTTACTCCGGGACAGGGGGCCTGGAGACCCAGTACTTC. Amino acid sequence: CASSYSGTGGLETQYF. J is TRBJ2-5 and V is TRBV7-2; TRBD1 matches at 12 bases. The V gene end was trimmed by 6 bases and the J gene end by 5 bases; junction bases not matched to a gene: 10. This CDR3 is built from 16 residues. From germline, CDR1 is SGHTA and CDR2 FQGNSA.

The rearrangement links TRBV20-1 to TRBJ2-1; D is ambiguous. Looked up from germline, CDR1 is DFQATT and CDR2 is SNEGSKA (reference sequence). The CDR3 has 12 amino acids. Trimming took 3 bases from V and 7 from J, leaving 10 bases between them. The CDR3 spells CSASWVENEQFF. CDR3 bases: TGCAGTGCTAGTTGGGTGGAGAATGAGCAGTTCTTC.

The chain employs TRBV19 and TRBJ1-4; tentatively, D is TRBD1 (6 bases). The V gene lost 4 bases and the J gene lost 8 bases, with 20 bases spanning the gap. Germline V gene sequence: CDR1 LNHDA, CDR2 SQIVND (reference sequence). CDR3 length: 16 residues. CDR3 sequence reads: CASSNPQGTEGEKLFF. The DNA of the CDR3 is TGTGCCAGTAGTAACCCCCAGGGGACGGAAGGAGAAAAACTGTTTTTT.

The chain joins TRBV9 to TRBJ1-3; 7 nucleotides line up with TRBD1. Losses at the gene ends were 5 bases for V and 0 bases for J; bases not matched to a gene: 14. The CDR3 length is 18 residues. Looked up from germline, CDR1 is SGDLS and CDR2 is YYNGEE. The CDR3 nucleotides read TGTGCCAGCAGTCGACGGACAGGCGAGATAGGCTCTGGAAACACCATATATTTT. Amino acid sequence: CASSRRTGEIGSGNTIYF.

The chain uses TRBV19 and TRBJ2-2, with 9 bases fitting TRBD2. This CDR3 is built from 17 residues. The germline gives CDR1 LNHDA, CDR2 SQIVND (reference sequence). With 7 bases clipped from V and 6 bases from J, the junction kept 15 bases outside the gene matches. CDR3 sequence reads: CASISFVGLAGSGELFF. The CDR3 bases are TGTGCCAGTATCTCGTTTGTCGGCCTAGCGGGGTCCGGGGAGCTGTTTTTT.

The genes are TRBV24-1 and TRBJ2-6, with D perhaps matching TRBD2 (6 bases). The CDR3 has 12 amino acids. Germline lookup yields CDR1 KGHDR and CDR2 SFDVKD. Between the trimmed V and J ends, which lost 10 bases and 12 bases, there was a span of 15 bases. CDR3 DNA: TGTGCCACAAGCGGGCCTATTGGCGTCCTGACTTTC. Its translation is CATSGPIGVLTF.

This clone was counted a single time. V is TRBV27 and J is TRBJ2-3, with 7 bases fitting TRBD1. This CDR3 region has 14 residues. The germline gives CDR1 MNHEY, CDR2 SMNVEV (reference sequence). Trimming at V came to 4 bases and at J to 1 base, leaving 2 bases not matched to a gene. The CDR3 DNA sequence: TGTGCCAGCAGTTGGCAGGGGGGCACAGATACGCAGTATTTT. This encodes CASSWQGGTDTQYF.

V gene TRBV5-6 combines with J gene TRBJ1-4, with D perhaps TRBD1 (5 bases). The germline V gene has CDR1 SGHDT and CDR2 YYEEEE. The CDR3 is 15 amino acids. Trimming shortened V by 0 bases and J by 8 bases, and 14 bases separated the two germline ends. CDR3 in amino acids: CASSLAGGVKEKLFF. The CDR3 nucleotides read TGTGCCAGCAGCTTGGCCGGAGGGGTCAAAGAAAAACTGTTTTTT.

This clone was detected once. V and J are TRBV7-9 and TRBJ2-7; 9 nucleotides match TRBD1. The V gene end was trimmed by 3 bases and the J gene end by 3 bases; junction bases not matched to a gene: 3. The CDR3 is made up of 14 amino acids. Per the germline V gene, CDR1 is SEHNR and CDR2 is FQNEAQ (reference sequence). The CDR3 sequence is CASSLGQGYYEQYF. For the CDR3, the DNA is TGTGCCAGCAGCTTGGGACAGGGATACTACGAGCAGTACTTC.

CDR3 DNA: TGTGCCAGCAGTTTTCGACCGGAGTTCTACGAGCAGTACTTC. The encoded protein is CASSFRPEFYEQYF. This chain joins TRBV27 and TRBJ2-7; D call uncertain. Germline values: CDR1 MNHEY, CDR2 SMNVEV (reference sequence). The CDR3 sequence is 14 residues long. V was shortened by 3 bases and J by 3 bases, with 12 bases between the two germline ends.